The 16 T cell receptor beta chains below come from one sample, sequenced in a study of OX40 agonist ivuxolimab in advanced cancers. Here immunoSEQ multiplex PCR was the method, and the copy in TCRdb shows in-frame clones only, minus some. The repertoire holds 15,000 to 20,000 clones, roughly 87% seen once, with around 25% in the top ten. Source: CD4+ or CD8+ T cells sorted from blood, taken in a trial of the OX40 agonist ivuxolimab. These receptors originate from an adult with an advanced solid tumor such as melanoma, head and neck, liver or kidney cancer.

The chain links TRBV7-6 to TRBJ1-4, with 10 bases matching TRBD1. The germline gives CDR1 SGHVS, CDR2 FNYEAQ. J was trimmed by 8 bases and V by 4 bases; bases with no gene match: 4. The CDR3 extends over 14 amino acids. CDR3 residues: CASSSTGGWEKLFF. CDR3 nucleotides: TGTGCCAGCAGCTCGACAGGGGGCTGGGAAAAACTGTTTTTT.

The J gene is TRBJ2-7, the V gene TRBV7-6, with D possibly being TRBD1 (6 bases). The CDR3 has 15 residues. Germline V gives CDR1 SGHVS, CDR2 FNYEAQ. V lost 6 bases to trimming and J lost 2 bases, with 17 bases between them. The CDR3: CASSPYPQGTYEQYF. CDR3 coding DNA: TGTGCCAGCAGTCCGTACCCCCAGGGGACCTACGAGCAGTACTTC.

J is TRBJ2-7 and V is TRBV13, with TRBD1 matching 9 bases. Germline V gene lookup returns CDR1 PRHDT and CDR2 FYEKMQ (reference sequence). The CDR3 covers 18 residues. J gave up 2 bases and V 5 bases, and 16 bases lay outside the gene matches. CDR3 nucleotides: TGTGCCAGCAGCCCAGAGTCGGGACAGGGAAAGGATCCCTACGAGCAGTACTTC. Translation gives CASSPESGQGKDPYEQYF.

The CDR3 region has the DNA TGTGCCAGCAGCGATACGGATAACTATGGCTACACCTTC. Amino acid sequence: CASSDTDNYGYTF. This chain joins TRBV13 and TRBJ1-2; D gene unclear. The length of the CDR3 is 13 residues. V was clipped by 5 bases and J by 1 base, with 8 bases between them. The germline V gene encodes CDR1 PRHDT and CDR2 FYEKMQ (reference sequence).

The chain carries TRBV27 and TRBJ2-7; D uncertain. The J call could be wrong; TRBJ2-5 is a better fit for the DNA end. Germline V CDR1 and CDR2: MNHEY, SMNVEV (reference sequence). The CDR3 loop spans 14 amino acids. The CDR3 DNA follows: TGTGCCAGCAGCAATTTCTTAGGGAAAGAGACCCAGTACTTC. Protein sequence: CASSNFLGKETQYF.

This CDR3 reads CASSLEQYNQPQHF. The CDR3 DNA reads as TGTGCCAGCAGCTTGGAACAGTACAATCAGCCCCAGCATTTT. This chain links TRBV5-8 with TRBJ1-5, with D hard to call. Trimming shortened V by 0 bases and J by 3 bases, and 7 bases separated the two germline ends. Germline V gives CDR1 SGHTS, CDR2 YDEGEE. The CDR3 consists of 14 residues.

The chain's CDR3 is CASSFRQGGGYTF. The CDR3 DNA is TGTGCCAGCAGTTTTCGACAGGGAGGTGGCTACACCTTC. This chain links TRBV6-5 with TRBJ1-2; 7 bases line up with TRBD1. V lost 4 bases and J lost 7; bases outside the gene matches: 6. Germline loops: CDR1 MNHEY, CDR2 SVGAGI. The CDR3 consists of 13 residues.

The CDR3 is CSEQWVNTEAFF. The DNA for the CDR3 is TGCAGCGAGCAGTGGGTAAACACTGAAGCTTTCTTT. This sequence joins TRBV29-1 and TRBJ1-1, with D unclear. Germline V gene data show CDR1 as SQVTM and CDR2 as ANQGSEA. With 7 bases removed from V and 2 bases from J, the gap between germline ends came to 11 bases. The CDR3 runs 12 residues.

J is TRBJ1-2 and V is TRBV2; 7 bases are shared with TRBD1. V lost 10 bases, J lost 8 bases, and 10 bases stayed unmatched. Germline loops: CDR1 SNHLY, CDR2 FYNNEI. This CDR3 comprises 12 residues. The CDR3 DNA follows: TGTGCCATCTACAGGGGAGTACGGGGCTACACCTTC. It encodes CAIYRGVRGYTF.

V gene TRBV27 combines with J gene TRBJ2-2; no definite D call. V lost 2 bases and J lost 1, with 8 bases in between. Germline loops: CDR1 MNHEY, CDR2 SMNVEV (reference sequence). The CDR3 runs to 15 residues. The DNA for the CDR3 is TGTGCCAGCAGTTTAAGTGGGGTGAACACCGGGGAGCTGTTTTTT. This translates into CASSLSGVNTGELFF.

V is TRBV6-5 and J is TRBJ1-2, with TRBD1 as a possible D gene (6 bases). CDR3 size: 16 residues. V shed 4 bases and J shed 0 bases, with 15 bases lying between them. CDR1 is MNHEY and CDR2 is SVGAGI in the germline V gene. The CDR3 region has the DNA TGTGCCAGCAGTTCTTGGACAGACTTCACTAACTATGGCTACACCTTC. Its protein product is CASSSWTDFTNYGYTF.

The CDR3 region is CASSEGDSSSYEQYF. The CDR3 bases are TGTGCCAGCAGTGAGGGCGACAGCTCCTCCTACGAGCAGTACTTC. The chain carries TRBV6-1 and TRBJ2-7, with D possibly TRBD1 on 5 matching bases. This CDR3 is built from 15 residues. Germline values: CDR1 MNHNS, CDR2 SASEGT. V was pared by 3 bases and J by 0 bases, with 12 bases between.

This chain uses TRBV19 with TRBJ2-7; no clear D. The CDR3 is 15 residues long. V lost 2 bases, J lost 2 bases, and 13 bases lay in between. The V gene's germline CDR1 is LNHDA and CDR2 SQIVND (reference sequence). The CDR3 coding sequence is TGTGCCAGTAGTATACGGGTAGACTCCCCCTACGAGCAGTACTTC. Amino acid sequence: CASSIRVDSPYEQYF.

J is TRBJ1-1 and V is TRBV5-5; 9 bases are shared with TRBD1. This CDR3 region has 15 residues. The junction had 9 bases not matched to a gene; V was cut back by 4 bases and J by 5 bases. CDR1 is SGHKS, CDR2 YYEKEE, per germline (reference sequence). CDR3 bases: TGTGCCAGCAGCGTCGGACAGGGGATGGGTACTGAAGCTTTCTTT. This sequence encodes CASSVGQGMGTEAFF.

The rearrangement links TRBV2 to TRBJ2-3; 7 bases are shared with TRBD2. The CDR3 covers 16 residues. V lost 1 base to trimming and J lost 1 base; unmatched junction nucleotides: 5. CDR1 is SNHLY and CDR2 is FYNNEI in the germline V gene. The CDR3 DNA reads TGTGCCAGCAGTGAAGGAGAAAGCGGGGGCACAGATACGCAGTATTTT. Its protein product is CASSEGESGGTDTQYF.

The genes are TRBV5-1 and TRBJ2-1; D not resolved. The CDR3 has 11 amino acids. V lost 4 bases, J lost 5 bases, and 4 bases lay in between. Germline V lookup: CDR1 SGHRS, CDR2 YFSETQ. CDR3 residues: CASSPNNEQFF. CDR3 coding DNA: TGCGCCAGCAGCCCAAACAATGAGCAGTTCTTC.